This is a list of T cell receptor beta chains from one sample in a study of cytomegalovirus exposure and HLA in healthy donors. Clones were read by immunoSEQ multiplex PCR, and TCRdb kept only the in-frame ones, dropping some. There are approximately 88,000 clones in the sample; 60% to 80% occur only once, and under 4% lies in the top ten. Sequencing was done on a sample of PBMCs. These receptors all come from a man in his fifties or sixties in good health and CMV-seronegative. CDR3s include the opening cysteine and the closing phenylalanine or tryptophan. D genes are given only for firm matches. Some rows mark clone size as missing; the rest say once, few, many or name a class of expanded clone.

clone size	D gene	V gene	J gene	CDR3 DNA	CDR3 protein
.	TRBD2	TRBV4-1	TRBJ2-7	TGCGCCAGCAGCCCCACCCCGACATCGATAGCGGGAATCTACGAGCAGTACTTC	CASSPTPTSIAGIYEQYF
.	TRBD1	TRBV6-5	TRBJ2-3	TGTGCCAGCAGACTCTCAGGGGGAAGCACAGATACGCAGTATTTT	CASRLSGGSTDTQYF
.	TRBD1	TRBV4-2	TRBJ2-5	TGTGCCAGCAGCCAAGAGCCAGGGGGTCAAGAGACCCAGTACTTC	CASSQEPGGQETQYF
.	.	TRBV5-6	TRBJ1-4	TGTGCCAGCAGCTTGCCGAGCCTCCAAAGGTTTTTT	CASSLPSLQRFF
.	TRBD1	TRBV6-5	TRBJ1-4	TGTGCCAGCAGTTTAGGACAGGGGATGGGTTTGGAAAAACTGTTTTTT	CASSLGQGMGLEKLFF
.	.	TRBV7-2	TRBJ2-7	TGTGCCAGCAGGCAAGGGGGTGTCGAGCAGTACTTC	CASRQGGVEQYF
.	TRBD2	TRBV27	TRBJ2-3	TGTGCCAGCAGTTTAGTGGGCGGGGGGGCCTCAGATACGCAGTATTTT	CASSLVGGGASDTQYF
.	TRBD1	TRBV5-4	TRBJ1-1	TGTGCCAGCAGCGGTGGCAGGGGGGTCTGGGACACTGAAGCTTTCTTT	CASSGGRGVWDTEAFF
few	.	TRBV9	TRBJ1-6	TGTGCCAGCAACGTGAGGGATGGCTCACCCCTCCACTTT	CASNVRDGSPLHF
once	.	TRBV5-6	TRBJ1-6	TGTGCCAGCAGCTTCCTCAGGGCAGGGAATAATTCACCCCTCCACTTT	CASSFLRAGNNSPLHF
few	TRBD2	TRBV5-8	TRBJ2-1	TGTGCCAGCAGCTTGGGGACTAGCGGGGGTTACAATGAGCAGTTCTTC	CASSLGTSGGYNEQFF
once	.	TRBV11-2	TRBJ2-1	TGTGCCAGCAGCGTACAGGCGAGCTCCTACAATGAGCAGTTCTTC	CASSVQASSYNEQFF
few	TRBD2	TRBV4-2	TRBJ2-7	TGTGCCAGCAGCCAAGATTCGGCTAGCGGGGGGAGGGAGCAGTACTTC	CASSQDSASGGREQYF
few	.	TRBV7-2	TRBJ1-2	TGTGCCAGCAGCGTGGACACTGCTAACTATGGCTACACCTTC	CASSVDTANYGYTF
.	TRBD1	TRBV6-5	TRBJ2-1	TGTGCCAGCAGTTACAGGACGGACAGGGGGCCGAATGAGCAGTTCTTC	CASSYRTDRGPNEQFF
.	TRBD2	TRBV18	TRBJ2-1	TGTGCCAGCTCGCCTAGCGGGAGAACCTACAATGAGCAGTTCTTC	CASSPSGRTYNEQFF
.	TRBD1	TRBV28	TRBJ2-7	TGTGCCAGCAGGACAGGGGGGGGCTACGAGCAGTACTTC	CASRTGGGYEQYF
.	.	TRBV5-1	TRBJ1-1	TGCGCCAGCAGCTTGGATGGACAGAACACTGAAGCTTTCTTT	CASSLDGQNTEAFF
.	.	TRBV5-6	TRBJ2-5	TGTGCCAGCAGCTTGTTTCGGCAGGGTGGGGAGACCCAGTACTTC	CASSLFRQGGETQYF
.	TRBD1	TRBV30	TRBJ2-5	TGTGCCTGGAGCCTTACAGGGGCCCCCCAAGAGACCCAGTACTTC	CAWSLTGAPQETQYF
few	TRBD1	TRBV6-1	TRBJ2-5	TGTGCCAGCAGTGAATTGCCTCGGACCAGGGGGGAGACCCAGTACTTC	CASSELPRTRGETQYF
few	TRBD2	TRBV5-6	TRBJ2-2	TGTGCCAGCACCTTATTAAGCCTAGCGGCCAGGACCGGGGAGCTGTTTTTT	CASTLLSLAARTGELFF